This T cell receptor beta chain was recovered during a study of breast tumors, draining lymph nodes, adjacent tissues. TCRdb re-derived calls from the multiplex PCR reads in MiXCR, one entry per CDR3 protein. The table shows roughly 130,000 distinct CDR3 sequences, with about 20% occurring only once. Study-level findings and limits: Tumor TCR diversity was below lymph nodes but above nontumor tissue. Compared with basal-like, luminal-like tumors shared significantly more repertoire with nontumor tissue. That most tumor T cells come from lymph nodes remained unproven.

The CDR3 covers 17 residues. V shed 0 bases and J 3 bases; nucleotides not matched to a gene: 9. In germline, CDR1 is MNHEY, CDR2 SMNVEV (reference sequence). Axillary draining lymph nodes of breast cancer patients supplied the node samples. This clonotype was found many times. No antigen is known for it. This TCR was sampled from a female donor with breast cancer. Some clones in this sample may be carry-over from other donors' samples. This chain uses TRBV27 with TRBJ1-2; TRBD1 matches at 8 bases. Material: axillary lymph node tissue. The CDR3 nucleotides read TGTGCCAGCAGTTTATCCCCTGGCTCAGGGGGCCACTATGGCTACACCTTC. This translates into CASSLSPGSGGHYGYTF.